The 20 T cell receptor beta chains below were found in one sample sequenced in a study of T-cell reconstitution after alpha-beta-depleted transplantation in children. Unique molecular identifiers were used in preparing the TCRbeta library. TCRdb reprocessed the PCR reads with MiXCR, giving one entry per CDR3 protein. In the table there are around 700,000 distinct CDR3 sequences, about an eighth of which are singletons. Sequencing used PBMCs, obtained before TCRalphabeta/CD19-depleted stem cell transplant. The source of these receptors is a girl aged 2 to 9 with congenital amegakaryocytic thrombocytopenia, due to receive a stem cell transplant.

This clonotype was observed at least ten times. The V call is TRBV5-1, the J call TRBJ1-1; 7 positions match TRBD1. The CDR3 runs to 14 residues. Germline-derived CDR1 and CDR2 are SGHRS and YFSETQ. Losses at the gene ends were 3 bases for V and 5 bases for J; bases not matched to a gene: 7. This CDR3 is CASSSGDRQTEAFF. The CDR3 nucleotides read TGCGCCAGCAGCTCTGGGGACAGACAGACTGAAGCTTTCTTT.

The CDR3 DNA reads TGCAGTGCTAGAGATGGGTCAACCGAAGCTTTCTTT. This encodes CSARDGSTEAFF. The chain uses TRBV20-1 and TRBJ1-1; D is unresolved. Trimming pared 0 bases from V and 8 bases from J, leaving 10 bases between. Germline CDR1 reads DFQATT; CDR2 reads SNEGSKA (reference sequence). The CDR3 covers 12 residues.

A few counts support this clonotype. Written as DNA, the CDR3 is TGTGCCAGCAGCTTCCACATGGTTAGACACAAGAACACTGAAGCTTTCTTT. It is translated as CASSFHMVRHKNTEAFF. The chain uses TRBV11-3 and TRBJ1-1, with unresolved D. V was trimmed by 3 bases and J by 1 base, leaving 18 bases between them. The germline V gene has CDR1 SGHNT and CDR2 YENEEA. The CDR3 spans 17 residues.

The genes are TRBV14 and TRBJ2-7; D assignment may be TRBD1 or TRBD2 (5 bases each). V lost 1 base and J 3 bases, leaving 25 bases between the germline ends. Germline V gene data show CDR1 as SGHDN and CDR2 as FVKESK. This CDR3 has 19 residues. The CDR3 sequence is CASSQGVRETSPAVYEQYF. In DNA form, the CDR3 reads TGTGCCAGCAGCCAAGGAGTCAGGGAGACCTCGCCCGCCGTCTACGAGCAGTACTTC. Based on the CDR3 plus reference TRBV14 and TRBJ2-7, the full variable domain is EAGVTQFPSHSVIEKGQTVTLRCDPISGHDNLYWYRRVMGKEIKFLLHFVKESKQDESGMPNNRFLAERTGGTYSTLKVQPAELEDSGVYFCASSQGVRETSPAVYEQYFGPGTRLTVT.

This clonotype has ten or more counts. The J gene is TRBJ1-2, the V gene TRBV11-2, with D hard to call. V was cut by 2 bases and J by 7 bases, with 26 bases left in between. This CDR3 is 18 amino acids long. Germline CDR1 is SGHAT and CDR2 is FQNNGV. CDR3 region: CASSLYPPSSGSEIGYTF. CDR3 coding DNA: TGTGCCAGCAGCTTATACCCACCGTCAAGTGGTTCGGAAATTGGCTACACCTTC.

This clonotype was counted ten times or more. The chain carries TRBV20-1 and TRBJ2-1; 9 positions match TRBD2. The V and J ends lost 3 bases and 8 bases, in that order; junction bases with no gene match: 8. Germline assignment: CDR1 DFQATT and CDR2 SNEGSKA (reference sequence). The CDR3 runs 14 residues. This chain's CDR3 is CSASELAGLDEQFF. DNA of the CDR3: TGCAGTGCTAGCGAGCTAGCGGGGCTTGATGAGCAGTTCTTC.

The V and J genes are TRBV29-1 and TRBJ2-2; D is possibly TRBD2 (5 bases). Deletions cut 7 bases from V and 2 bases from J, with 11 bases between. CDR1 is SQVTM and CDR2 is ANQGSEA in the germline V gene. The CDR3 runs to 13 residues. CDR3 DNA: TGCAGCGCCCGGGATTTTAACACCGGGGAGCTGTTTTTT. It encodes CSARDFNTGELFF.

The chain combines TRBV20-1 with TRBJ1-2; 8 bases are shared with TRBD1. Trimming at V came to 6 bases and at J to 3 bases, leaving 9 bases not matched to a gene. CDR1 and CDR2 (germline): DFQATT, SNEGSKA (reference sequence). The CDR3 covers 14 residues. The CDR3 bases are TGCAGTGCATCTCCGGGACAGGCATACTATGGCTACACCTTC. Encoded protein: CSASPGQAYYGYTF.

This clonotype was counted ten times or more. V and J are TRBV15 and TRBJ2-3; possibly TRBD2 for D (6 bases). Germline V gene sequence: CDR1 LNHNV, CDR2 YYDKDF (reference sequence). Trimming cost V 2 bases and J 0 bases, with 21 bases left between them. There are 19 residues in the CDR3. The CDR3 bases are TGTGCCACCAGCAGAAATCCTCTGGCCCTAGCGCGGAGCACAGATACGCAGTATTTT. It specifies CATSRNPLALARSTDTQYF.

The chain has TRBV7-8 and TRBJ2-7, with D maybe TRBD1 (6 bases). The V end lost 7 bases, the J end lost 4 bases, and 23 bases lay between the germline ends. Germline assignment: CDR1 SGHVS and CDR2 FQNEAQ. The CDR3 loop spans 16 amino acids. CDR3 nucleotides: TGTGCCAGCACCCTAACCCACCGAGGGGACATATACGAGCAGTACTTC. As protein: CASTLTHRGDIYEQYF.

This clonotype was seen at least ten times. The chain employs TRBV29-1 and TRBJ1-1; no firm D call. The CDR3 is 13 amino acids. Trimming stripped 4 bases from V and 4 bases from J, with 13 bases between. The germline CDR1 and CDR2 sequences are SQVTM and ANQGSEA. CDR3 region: CSVVLGTFTEAFF. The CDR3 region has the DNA TGCAGCGTTGTTCTGGGAACGTTCACTGAAGCTTTCTTT.

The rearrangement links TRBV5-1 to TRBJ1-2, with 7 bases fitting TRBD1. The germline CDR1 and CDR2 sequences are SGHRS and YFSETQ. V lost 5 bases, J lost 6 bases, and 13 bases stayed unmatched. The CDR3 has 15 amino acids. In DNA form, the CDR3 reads TGCGCCAGCAGGCTCGACAGGGCGCGGCTCGATGGCTACACCTTC. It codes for CASRLDRARLDGYTF.

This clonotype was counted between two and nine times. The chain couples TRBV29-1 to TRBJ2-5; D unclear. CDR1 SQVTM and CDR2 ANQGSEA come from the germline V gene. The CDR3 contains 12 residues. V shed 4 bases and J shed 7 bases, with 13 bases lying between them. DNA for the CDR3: TGCAGCGTTGGCCCTACGCCAGGGACCCAGTACTTC. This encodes CSVGPTPGTQYF. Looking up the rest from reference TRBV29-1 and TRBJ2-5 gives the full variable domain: SAVISQKPSRDICQRGTSLTIQCQVDSQVTMMFWYRQQPGQSLTLIATANQGSEATYESGFVIDKFPISRPNLTFSTLTVSNMSPEDSSIYLCSVGPTPGTQYFGPGTRLLVL.

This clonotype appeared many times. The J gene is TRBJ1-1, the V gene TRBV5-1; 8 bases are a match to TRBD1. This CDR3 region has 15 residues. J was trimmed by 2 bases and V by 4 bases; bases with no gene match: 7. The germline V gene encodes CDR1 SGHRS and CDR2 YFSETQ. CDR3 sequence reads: CASSRTGNYNTEAFF. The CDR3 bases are TGCGCCAGCAGCCGGACAGGGAATTATAACACTGAAGCTTTCTTT.

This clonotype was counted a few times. The CDR3: CASSSGLAGSQETQYF. CDR3 nucleotide sequence: TGCGCCAGCAGCTCCGGACTAGCGGGATCCCAAGAGACCCAGTACTTC. This chain joins TRBV5-1 and TRBJ2-5; 12 nucleotides align to TRBD2. The V gene's germline CDR1 is SGHRS and CDR2 YFSETQ. J gave up 1 base and V 3 bases, and 4 bases lay outside the gene matches. This CDR3 is built from 16 residues. Complete variable domain (other parts from reference TRBV5-1 and TRBJ2-5): KAGVTQTPRYLIKTRGQQVTLSCSPISGHRSVSWYQQTPGQGLQFLFEYFSETQRNKGNFPGRFSGRQFSNSRSEMNVSTLELGDSALYLCASSSGLAGSQETQYFGPGTRLLVL.

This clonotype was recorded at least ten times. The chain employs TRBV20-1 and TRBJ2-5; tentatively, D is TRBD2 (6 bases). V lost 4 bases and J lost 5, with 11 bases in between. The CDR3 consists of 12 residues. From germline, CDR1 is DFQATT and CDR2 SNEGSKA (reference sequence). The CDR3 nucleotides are TGCAGTGCTATAAGCGGAGGGGAGACCCAGTACTTC. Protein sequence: CSAISGGETQYF.

CDR3: CASSPMDFADRDPHRFDEQYF. CDR3 bases: TGTGCCAGCAGCCCGATGGACTTTGCGGACAGGGACCCTCACCGCTTTGACGAGCAGTACTTC. The gene calls are TRBV27 and TRBJ2-7; 8 bases are a match to TRBD1. This CDR3 region has 21 residues. CDR1 and CDR2 (germline): MNHEY, SMNVEV (reference sequence). The ends lost 6 bases at V and 5 bases at J; junction bases unmatched: 30.

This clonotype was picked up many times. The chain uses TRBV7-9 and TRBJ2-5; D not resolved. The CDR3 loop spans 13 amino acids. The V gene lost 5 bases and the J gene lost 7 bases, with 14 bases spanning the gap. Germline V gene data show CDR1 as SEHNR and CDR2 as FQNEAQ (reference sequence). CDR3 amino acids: CASSRDPQWTQYF. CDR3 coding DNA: TGTGCCAGCAGCCGAGACCCCCAGTGGACCCAGTACTTC.

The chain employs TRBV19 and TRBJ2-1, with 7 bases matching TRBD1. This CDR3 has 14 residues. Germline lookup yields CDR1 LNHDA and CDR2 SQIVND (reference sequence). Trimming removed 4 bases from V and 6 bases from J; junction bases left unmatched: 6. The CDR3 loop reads CASSTTTGANEQFF. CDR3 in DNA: TGTGCCAGTAGTACGACTACAGGGGCCAATGAGCAGTTCTTC. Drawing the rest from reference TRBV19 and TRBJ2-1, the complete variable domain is DGGITQSPKYLFRKEGQNVTLSCEQNLNHDAMYWYRQDPGQGLRLIYYSQIVNDFQKGDIAEGYSVSREKKESFPLTVTSAQKNPTAFYLCASSTTTGANEQFFGPGTRLTVL.

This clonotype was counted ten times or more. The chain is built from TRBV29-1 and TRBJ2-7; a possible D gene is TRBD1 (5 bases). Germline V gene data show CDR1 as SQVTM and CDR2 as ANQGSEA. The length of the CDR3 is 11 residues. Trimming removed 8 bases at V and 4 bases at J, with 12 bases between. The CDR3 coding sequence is TGCAGCACTTACCAGGGTTACGAGCAGTACTTC. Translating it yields CSTYQGYEQYF.